The table lists the clone carrying this TCR beta chain with a few counts. Its antigen is still unknown. The sample comes from a study of response to subunit inactivated influenza vaccine. Notes on the study in general: With each seasonal influenza vaccination, the authors suggested, few new T cells are recruited.

TCRdb analysed the RT-PCR reads with MiXCR anew, one entry per CDR3 protein. The data contain roughly 790,000 distinct CDR3 sequences, about 20% of them singletons. Material: PBMCs from blood, obtained roughly 5 days after vaccination. The sequence was obtained from a man aged 45-65 years who received an inactivated influenza vaccine.

The DNA of the CDR3 is TGTGCCAGCAGCCCTACCTTGACAGGGGCTGAAGCTTTCTTT. It encodes CASSPTLTGAEAFF. This chain connects TRBV7-9 to TRBJ1-1, with 8 bases lining up with TRBD1. This CDR3 is 14 amino acids long. Germline CDR1 and CDR2: SEHNR and FQNEAQ (reference sequence). Trimming took 5 bases from V and 6 from J; bases not matched to a gene: 8.